These 11 T cell receptor beta chains share one sample of origin, sequenced in a study of T cells after yellow fever vaccination. TCRdb passed the 5' RACE reads through MiXCR, listing each CDR3 protein once. The sample lists about 210,000 distinct CDR3 sequences, less than 3.5% occurring once. The source was CD4+ T cells sorted from PBMCs, collected 10 days after the yellow fever booster vaccination. The source is a man between 18 and 35 years old who received the YFV17D yellow fever vaccine.

This clonotype was detected ten times or more. The chain carries TRBV20-1 and TRBJ2-1; 11 nucleotides match TRBD2. The CDR3 covers 16 residues. V lost 1 base and J lost 4; bases outside the gene matches: 6. Germline assignment: CDR1 DFQATT and CDR2 SNEGSKA (reference sequence). For the CDR3, the DNA is TGCAGTGCTAGAGCCCACATAGCGGGGGGGTACAATGAGCAGTTCTTC. Its protein is CSARAHIAGGYNEQFF.

The chain employs TRBV19 and TRBJ1-2, with D tentatively TRBD1 (6 bases). This CDR3 has 15 residues. The germline CDR1 and CDR2 sequences are LNHDA and SQIVND (reference sequence). The V end lost 3 bases, the J end lost 2 bases, and 13 bases lay between the germline ends. The CDR3 nucleotides are TGTGCCAGTAGTATCGGAGGGGGAACGAACTATGGCTACACCTTC. Translating it yields CASSIGGGTNYGYTF.

There are many counts of this clonotype. The chain couples TRBV29-1 to TRBJ1-5; 8 bases align to TRBD1. The CDR3 contains 14 residues. The germline V gene encodes CDR1 SQVTM and CDR2 ANQGSEA. The junction had 5 bases not matched to a gene; V was cut back by 5 bases and J by 2 bases. CDR3 protein: CSVTETGGNQPQHF. CDR3 bases: TGCAGCGTTACCGAGACAGGGGGCAATCAGCCCCAGCATTTT. Using reference TRBV29-1 and TRBJ1-5 for the parts outside the CDR3, the full variable domain is SAVISQKPSRDICQRGTSLTIQCQVDSQVTMMFWYRQQPGQSLTLIATANQGSEATYESGFVIDKFPISRPNLTFSTLTVSNMSPEDSSIYLCSVTETGGNQPQHFGDGTRLSIL.

In its sample, this clonotype was seen many times. The chain employs TRBV7-2 and TRBJ1-1; 9 nucleotides line up with TRBD1. CDR1 is SGHTA and CDR2 is FQGNSA in the germline V gene. V gave up 5 bases and J gave up 6 bases; unmatched junction bases: 4. The CDR3 has 13 amino acids. The CDR3 DNA sequence: TGTGCCAGCAGCATGGACAGGGGCGCTGAAGCTTTCTTT. It encodes CASSMDRGAEAFF.

This clonotype was detected many times. This sequence joins TRBV20-1 and TRBJ2-2; D is undetermined. The germline V gene has CDR1 DFQATT and CDR2 SNEGSKA (reference sequence). With 8 bases removed from V and 5 bases from J, the gap between germline ends came to 12 bases. The CDR3 runs 12 residues. CDR3 in amino acids: CSTNTETGELFF. CDR3 DNA: TGCAGTACGAACACGGAAACCGGGGAGCTGTTTTTT.

This clonotype was seen many times. The chain employs TRBV12-3 or TRBV12-4 and TRBJ2-3, with TRBD2 matching 9 bases. CDR3 length: 15 residues. J was trimmed by 4 bases and V by 3 bases; bases with no gene match: 5. CDR3 amino acids: CASSFAPSGADTQYF. CDR3 DNA sequence: TGTGCCAGCAGTTTTGCACCTAGCGGGGCAGATACGCAGTATTTT.

This clonotype was counted a few times. The V call is TRBV20-1, the J call TRBJ2-7, with 7 bases identical to TRBD2. Per germline, CDR1 DFQATT and CDR2 SNEGSKA (reference sequence). This CDR3 is 14 amino acids long. The ends lost 0 bases at V and 3 bases at J; junction bases unmatched: 5. The CDR3: CSARDRGGGYEQYF. CDR3 bases: TGCAGTGCTAGAGATCGTGGGGGGGGCTACGAGCAGTACTTC.

This clonotype was recorded a few times. The chain joins TRBV10-3 to TRBJ2-3; 12 bases map to TRBD2. V was pared by 4 bases and J by 0 bases, with 8 bases of the junction left unmatched. The germline V gene has CDR1 ENHRY and CDR2 SYGVKD. The length of the CDR3 is 18 residues. CDR3 loop: CAISGLLAGGSSTDTQYF. The CDR3 DNA reads as TGTGCCATCAGTGGCCTACTAGCGGGGGGTTCTAGCACAGATACGCAGTATTTT.

There are a few counts of this clonotype. This chain links TRBV5-1 with TRBJ2-5; perhaps TRBD1 as D (6 bases). The CDR3 runs 15 residues. Germline assignment: CDR1 SGHRS and CDR2 YFSETQ. Trimming took 0 bases from V and 5 from J, leaving 14 bases between them. CDR3: CASSLALTGSETQYF. CDR3 DNA sequence: TGCGCCAGCAGCTTGGCCCTGACAGGATCGGAGACCCAGTACTTC.

V gene TRBV6-1 combines with J gene TRBJ1-6, with TRBD1 matching 7 bases. V was pared by 6 bases and J by 5 bases, with 10 bases of the junction left unmatched. Looked up from germline, CDR1 is MNHNS and CDR2 is SASEGT. This CDR3 contains 16 residues. CDR3 sequence: CASRLYRGGDNSPLHF. In nucleotides, the CDR3 is TGTGCCAGCAGACTCTACAGGGGCGGGGATAATTCACCCCTCCACTTT.

This clonotype was detected many times. The V call is TRBV7-2, the J call TRBJ2-5; 9 bases map to TRBD2. This CDR3 comprises 18 residues. CDR1 is SGHTA and CDR2 is FQGNSA in the germline V gene. V lost 1 base to trimming and J lost 5 bases; unmatched junction nucleotides: 14. The CDR3 DNA is TGTGCCAGCAGCTTAGGCGGTGCTAGCGGGGCCCCTCGGGAGACCCAGTACTTC. Its protein product is CASSLGGASGAPRETQYF.